The source of this TCR beta chain is a study of T cells after somatic rescue of genetic block. The CDR3 loop spans 15 amino acids. The trim removed 1 base at V and 7 bases at J, leaving 8 bases unmatched. Germline CDR1 MNHNS, CDR2 SASEGT. TCRdb's copy holds only in-frame clones and misses some; the assay was immunoSEQ multiplex PCR. This table has about 72,000 clones, approximately 91% appearing once. The sequence was collected from a man aged 25-45 years. Sequencing was performed on peripheral blood mononuclear cells (PBMCs). The V and J genes are TRBV6-1 and TRBJ2-5; 8 bases are shared with TRBD2. The CDR3 DNA is TGTGCCAGCAGTGAAGAACTAGCGGACTTGCGGACCCAGTACTTC. Translating it yields CASSEELADLRTQYF.